The clone carrying this T cell receptor (beta chain) was counted only a few times. Antigen specificity is unknown. These data belong to a study of CD8 T cells in ankylosing spondylitis. Study findings and constraints: Within peripheral blood, clones linked to disease were CD8+ and relatively rare. Some of these motif variants have turned up before, in reports on reactive arthritis synovial fluid and blood. Matched ankylosing spondylitis synovial fluid reportedly showed significant enrichment of disease-linked clones. For ankylosing spondylitis blood, a TCR beta motif of 7 or 8 highly homologous variants appeared characteristic.

By quantitative 5'-RACE with molecular barcodes, the TCR beta libraries were made. TCRdb fed the 5' RACE reads into MiXCR, producing one record per CDR3 protein. The data contain a few hundred thousand distinct CDR3 sequences, roughly 13% of them singletons. V was clipped by 2 bases and J by 6 bases, with 11 bases between them. The CDR3 covers 14 residues. The rearrangement links TRBV12-3 or TRBV12-4 to TRBJ1-5; tentatively, D is TRBD1 (5 bases). The receptor's source is a male donor with ankylosing spondylitis. Source material: blood, either unsorted or a sorted T cell fraction (not recorded which). CDR3 loop: CASSLLGRGQPQHF. The CDR3 DNA reads as TGTGCCAGCAGTTTATTGGGGCGCGGTCAGCCCCAGCATTTT.